The next 2 T cell receptor beta chains were all read from a single sample in a study of blood T cell repertoires in COVID-19. The repertoire was sequenced with immunoSEQ multiplex PCR; TCRdb's copy has only in-frame clones and lacks some. The sample has around 78,000 clones, roughly 91% seen once. The sample consisted of peripheral blood. The receptor source for this set is a woman aged 45-65 years in a cohort sampled during active COVID-19.

The chain combines TRBV19 with TRBJ2-3; 9 bases align to TRBD2. The germline V gene has CDR1 LNHDA and CDR2 SQIVND (reference sequence). V was pared by 7 bases and J by 4 bases, with 12 bases of the junction left unmatched. CDR3 length: 16 residues. The chain's CDR3 is CASTLGLAGSADTQYF. Here the CDR3 DNA reads TGTGCCAGTACGTTAGGGCTAGCGGGATCCGCAGATACGCAGTATTTT.

The chain links TRBV3-1 (or the pseudogene TRBV3-2) to TRBJ2-3, with 10 bases that match TRBD1. V was clipped by 3 bases and J by 3 bases; unmatched bases: 6. The germline V gene has CDR1 LGHDT and CDR2 YNNKEL (reference sequence). There are 16 residues in the CDR3. The CDR3 here is CASSQGWGQGTDTQYF. The CDR3 nucleotides read TGTGCCAGCAGCCAGGGGTGGGGACAGGGGACAGATACGCAGTATTTT.